This T cell receptor beta chain was captured in a study of blood T cell repertoires in COVID-19. The wider study: Whether acute or convalescent, the COVID-19 samples came from the United States, Italy and Spain. From T cells, B-cell-depleted T cells, or PBMCs came the material, which was cDNA or gDNA.

The CDR3 consists of 15 residues. Germline trimming cut 5 bases from V and 8 bases from J; bases unmatched to any gene: 10. The germline V gene has CDR1 KGHDR and CDR2 SFDVKD. Measured with immunoSEQ multiplex PCR; TCRdb has only the in-frame clones, and not every one. Of some 110,000 clones in the sample, 70% to 85% were seen once. The sequencing input was peripheral blood. The sequence derives from a man between 65 and 85 years old with active or convalescent COVID-19. The V and J genes are TRBV24-1 and TRBJ1-4, with 7 positions matching TRBD1. CDR3 nucleotide sequence: TGTGCCACCAGTGCGGGACAGCGAAATGGGGAAAAACTGTTTTTT. Translating gives CATSAGQRNGEKLFF.